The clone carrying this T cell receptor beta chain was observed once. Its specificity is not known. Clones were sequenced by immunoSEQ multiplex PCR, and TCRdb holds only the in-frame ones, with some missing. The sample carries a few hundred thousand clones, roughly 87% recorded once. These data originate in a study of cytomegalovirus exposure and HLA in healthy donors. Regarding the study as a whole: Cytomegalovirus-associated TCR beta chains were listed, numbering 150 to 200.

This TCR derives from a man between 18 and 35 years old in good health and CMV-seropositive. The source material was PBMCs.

The CDR3 sequence: CASSYRTGNQPQHF. In nucleotides, the CDR3 is TGTGCCAGCAGTTACCGGACAGGGAATCAGCCCCAGCATTTT. The chain links TRBV6-5 to TRBJ1-5; 8 bases map to TRBD1. The length of the CDR3 is 14 residues. Germline CDR1 and CDR2: MNHEY and SVGAGI. With V trimmed by 2 bases and J by 4 bases, 1 base remained unmatched.